The clone carrying this T cell receptor (beta chain) was counted once. The CDR3 is made up of 20 amino acids. Germline V gene data show CDR1 as ENHRY and CDR2 as SYGVKD. Trimming removed 0 bases from V and 4 bases from J, with 24 bases in between. The sample originates from a study of blood T cell repertoires in COVID-19. Whole-study context: COVID-19 samples from acute and convalescent phases originated in the United States, Italy and Spain.

This table comes from immunoSEQ multiplex PCR, and its TCRdb copy is limited to in-frame clones, with some not included. This table holds 300,000 or so clones, about four fifths found once. The chain carries TRBV10-3 and TRBJ2-2, with a possible D match to TRBD1 (5 bases). This receptor was taken from a woman in her forties or fifties with acute or convalescent COVID-19. Material: peripheral blood. CDR3 in DNA: TGTGCCATCAGTGAGTCTCAGGGAACAGTCCTCCGATGGAGCACCGGGGAGCTGTTTTTT. The encoded protein is CAISESQGTVLRWSTGELFF.